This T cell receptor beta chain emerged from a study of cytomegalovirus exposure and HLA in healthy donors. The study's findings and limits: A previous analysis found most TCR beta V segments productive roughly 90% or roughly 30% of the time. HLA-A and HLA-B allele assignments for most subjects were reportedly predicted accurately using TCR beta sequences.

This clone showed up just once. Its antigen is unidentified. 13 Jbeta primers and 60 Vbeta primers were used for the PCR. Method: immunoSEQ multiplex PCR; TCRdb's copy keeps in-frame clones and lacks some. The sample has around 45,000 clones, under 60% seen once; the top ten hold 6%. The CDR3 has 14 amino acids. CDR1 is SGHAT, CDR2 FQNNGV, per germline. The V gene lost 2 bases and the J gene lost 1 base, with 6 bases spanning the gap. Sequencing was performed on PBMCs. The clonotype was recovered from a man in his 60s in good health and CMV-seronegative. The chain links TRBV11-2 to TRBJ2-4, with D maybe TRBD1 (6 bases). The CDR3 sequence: CASSLQGAKNIQYF. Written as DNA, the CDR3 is TGTGCCAGCAGCTTACAGGGGGCCAAAAACATTCAGTACTTC.